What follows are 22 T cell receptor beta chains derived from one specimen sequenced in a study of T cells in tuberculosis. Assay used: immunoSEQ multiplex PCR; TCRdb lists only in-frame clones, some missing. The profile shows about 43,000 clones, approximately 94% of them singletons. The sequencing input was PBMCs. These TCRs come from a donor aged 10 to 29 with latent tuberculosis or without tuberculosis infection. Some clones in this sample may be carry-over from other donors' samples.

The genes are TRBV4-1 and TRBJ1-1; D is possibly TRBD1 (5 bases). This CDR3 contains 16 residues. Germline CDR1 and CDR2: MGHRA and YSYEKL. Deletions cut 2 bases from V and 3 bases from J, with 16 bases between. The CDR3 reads CASSQQPGLPDTEAFF. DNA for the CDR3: TGCGCCAGCAGCCAACAGCCGGGACTACCGGACACTGAAGCTTTCTTT.

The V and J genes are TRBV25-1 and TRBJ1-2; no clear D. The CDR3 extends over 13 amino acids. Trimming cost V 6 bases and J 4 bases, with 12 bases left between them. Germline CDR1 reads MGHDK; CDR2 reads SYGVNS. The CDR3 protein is CASSGGPGYGYTF. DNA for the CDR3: TGTGCCAGCAGCGGAGGGCCCGGCTATGGCTACACCTTC.

CDR3 sequence reads: CASSFLLTDTQYF. The DNA for the CDR3 is TGTGCCAGCAGCTTTCTCCTTACAGATACGCAGTATTTT. J is TRBJ2-3 and V is TRBV7-9; D not certain. Germline V lookup: CDR1 SEHNR, CDR2 FQNEAQ (reference sequence). The V end lost 3 bases, the J end lost 3 bases, and 7 bases lay between the germline ends. The CDR3 is 13 residues long.

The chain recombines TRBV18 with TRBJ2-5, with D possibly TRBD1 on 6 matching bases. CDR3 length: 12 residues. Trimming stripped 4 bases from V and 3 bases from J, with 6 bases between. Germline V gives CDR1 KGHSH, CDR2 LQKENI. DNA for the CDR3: TGTGCCAGCTCACGGACAGAAGAGACCCAGTACTTC. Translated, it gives CASSRTEETQYF.

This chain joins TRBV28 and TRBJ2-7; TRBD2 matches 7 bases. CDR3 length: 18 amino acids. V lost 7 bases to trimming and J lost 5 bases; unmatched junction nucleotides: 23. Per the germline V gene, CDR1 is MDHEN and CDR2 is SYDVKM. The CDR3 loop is CASTSGGGAGPRRDEQYF. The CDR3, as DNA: TGTGCCAGCACCTCGGGGGGAGGAGCGGGACCGCGAAGGGACGAGCAGTACTTC.

CDR3 in DNA: TGTGCCAGCAGCGCCTCCGGGACAGGGTTGGGTGGCTACACCTTC. Its protein product is CASSASGTGLGGYTF. The chain carries TRBV9 and TRBJ1-2; TRBD1 aligns across 9 bases. Germline loops: CDR1 SGDLS, CDR2 YYNGEE. The CDR3 runs 15 residues. Losses at the gene ends were 3 bases for V and 7 bases for J; bases not matched to a gene: 10.

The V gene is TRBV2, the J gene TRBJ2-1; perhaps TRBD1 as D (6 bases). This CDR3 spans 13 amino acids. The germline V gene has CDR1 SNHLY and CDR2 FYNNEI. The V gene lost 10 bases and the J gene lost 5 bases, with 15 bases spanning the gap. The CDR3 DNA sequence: TGTGCCACCCGAGGGGGTGACCACAATGAGCAGTTCTTC. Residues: CATRGGDHNEQFF.

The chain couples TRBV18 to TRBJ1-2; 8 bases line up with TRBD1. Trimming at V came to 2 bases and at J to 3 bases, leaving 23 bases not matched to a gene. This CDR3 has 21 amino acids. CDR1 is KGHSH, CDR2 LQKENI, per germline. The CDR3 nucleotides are TGTGCCAGCTCACCATCTATTGTTATCGGGGACAGGCACTCAAATGACTATGGCTACACCTTC. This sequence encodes CASSPSIVIGDRHSNDYGYTF. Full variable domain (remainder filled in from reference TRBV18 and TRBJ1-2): NAGVMQNPRHLVRRRGQEARLRCSPMKGHSHVYWYRQLPEEGLKFMVYLQKENIIDESGMPKERFSAEFPKEGPSILRIQQVVRGDSAAYFCASSPSIVIGDRHSNDYGYTFGSGTRLTVV.

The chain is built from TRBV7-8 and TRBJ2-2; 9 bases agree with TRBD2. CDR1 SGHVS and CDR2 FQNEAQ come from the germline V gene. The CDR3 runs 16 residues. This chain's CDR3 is CAISRLAEMNTGELFF. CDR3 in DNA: TGTGCGATCAGCAGACTAGCGGAAATGAACACCGGGGAGCTGTTTTTT. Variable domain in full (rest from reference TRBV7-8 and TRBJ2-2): GAGVSQSPRYKVAKRGQDVALRCDPISGHVSLFWYQQALGQGPEFLTYFQNEAQLDKSGLPSDRFFAERPEGSVSTLKIQRTQQEDSAVYLCAISRLAEMNTGELFFGEGSRLTVL.

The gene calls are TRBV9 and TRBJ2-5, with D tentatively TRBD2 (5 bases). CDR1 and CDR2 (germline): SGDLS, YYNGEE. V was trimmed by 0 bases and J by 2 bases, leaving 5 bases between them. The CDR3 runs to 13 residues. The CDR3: CASSVGGQETQYF. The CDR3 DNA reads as TGTGCCAGCAGCGTAGGCGGGCAAGAGACCCAGTACTTC.

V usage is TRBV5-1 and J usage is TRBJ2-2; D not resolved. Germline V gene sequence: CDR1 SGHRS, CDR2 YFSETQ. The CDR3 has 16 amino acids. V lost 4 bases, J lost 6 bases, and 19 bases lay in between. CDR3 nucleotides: TGCGCCAGCAGCCCGCCCCACGGTATGACTTCCGGGGAGCTGTTTTTT. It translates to CASSPPHGMTSGELFF.

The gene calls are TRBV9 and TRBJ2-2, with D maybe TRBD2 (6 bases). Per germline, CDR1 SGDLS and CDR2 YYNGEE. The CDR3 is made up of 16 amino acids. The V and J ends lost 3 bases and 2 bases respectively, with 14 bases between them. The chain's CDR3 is CASSARGTANTGELFF. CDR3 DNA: TGTGCCAGCAGCGCCCGCGGGACGGCAAACACCGGGGAGCTGTTTTTT.

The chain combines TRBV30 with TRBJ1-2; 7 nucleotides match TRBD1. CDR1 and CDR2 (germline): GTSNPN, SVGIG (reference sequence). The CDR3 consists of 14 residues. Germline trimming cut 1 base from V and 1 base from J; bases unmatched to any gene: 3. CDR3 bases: TGTGCCTGGAGTGGGGACAGAGTTAACTATGGCTACACCTTC. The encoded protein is CAWSGDRVNYGYTF.

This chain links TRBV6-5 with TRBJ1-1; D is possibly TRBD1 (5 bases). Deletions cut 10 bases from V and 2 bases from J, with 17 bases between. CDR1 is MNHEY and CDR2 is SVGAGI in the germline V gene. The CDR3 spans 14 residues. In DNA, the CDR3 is TGTGCCACCTCACGTTCGACAGAAAACACTGAAGCTTTCTTT. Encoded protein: CATSRSTENTEAFF.

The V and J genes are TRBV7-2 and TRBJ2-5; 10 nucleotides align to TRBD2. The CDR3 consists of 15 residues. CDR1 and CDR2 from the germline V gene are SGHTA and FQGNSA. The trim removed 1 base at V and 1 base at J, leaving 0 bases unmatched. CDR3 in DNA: TGTGCCAGCAGCTTAGGGACTAGCGGCCAAGAGACCCAGTACTTC. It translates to CASSLGTSGQETQYF.

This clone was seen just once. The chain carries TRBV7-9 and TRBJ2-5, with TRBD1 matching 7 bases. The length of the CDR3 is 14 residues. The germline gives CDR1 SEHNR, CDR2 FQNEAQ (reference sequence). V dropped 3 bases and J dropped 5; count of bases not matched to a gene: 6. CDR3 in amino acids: CASSFEDRRETQYF. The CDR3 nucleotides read TGTGCCAGCAGCTTCGAGGACAGGCGTGAGACCCAGTACTTC.

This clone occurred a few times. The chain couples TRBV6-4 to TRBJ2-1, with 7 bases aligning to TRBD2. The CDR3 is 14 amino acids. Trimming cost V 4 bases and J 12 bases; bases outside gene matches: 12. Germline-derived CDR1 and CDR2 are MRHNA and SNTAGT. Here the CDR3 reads CASSVTSDTGGQFF. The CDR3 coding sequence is TGTGCCAGCAGTGTAACTAGCGATACGGGGGGGCAGTTCTTC.

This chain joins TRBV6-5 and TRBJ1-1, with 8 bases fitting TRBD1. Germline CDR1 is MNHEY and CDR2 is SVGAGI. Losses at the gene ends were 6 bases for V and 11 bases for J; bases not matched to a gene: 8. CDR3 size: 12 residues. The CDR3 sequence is CASSPIRGLAFF. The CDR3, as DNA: TGTGCCAGCAGCCCCATCAGGGGGCTCGCTTTCTTT.

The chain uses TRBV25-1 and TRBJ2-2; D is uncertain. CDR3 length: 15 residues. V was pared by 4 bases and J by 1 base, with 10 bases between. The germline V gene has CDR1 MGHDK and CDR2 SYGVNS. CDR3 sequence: CASSGHSRNTGELFF. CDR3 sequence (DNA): TGTGCCAGCAGTGGGCACAGTCGGAACACCGGGGAGCTGTTTTTT. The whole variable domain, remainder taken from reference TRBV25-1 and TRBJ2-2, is EADIYQTPRYLVIGTGKKITLECSQTMGHDKMYWYQQDPGMELHLIHYSYGVNSTEKGDLSSESTVSRIRTEHFPLTLESARPSHTSQYLCASSGHSRNTGELFFGEGSRLTVL.

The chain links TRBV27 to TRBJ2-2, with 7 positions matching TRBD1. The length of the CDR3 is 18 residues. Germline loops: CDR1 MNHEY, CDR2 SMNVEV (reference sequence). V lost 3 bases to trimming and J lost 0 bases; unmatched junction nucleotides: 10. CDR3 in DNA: TGTGCCAGCAGTTTCCTCGGACAGGTCCTCGCGAACACCGGGGAGCTGTTTTTT. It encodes CASSFLGQVLANTGELFF.

The CDR3 DNA follows: TGTGCCAGCAGTGAATGGCTAGCGGGAGGGCGAGATACGCAGTATTTT. This codes for CASSEWLAGGRDTQYF. This chain connects TRBV6-1 to TRBJ2-3, with 12 bases matching TRBD2. Trimming removed 2 bases from V and 5 bases from J; junction bases left unmatched: 5. The CDR3 covers 16 residues. From germline, CDR1 is MNHNS and CDR2 SASEGT.

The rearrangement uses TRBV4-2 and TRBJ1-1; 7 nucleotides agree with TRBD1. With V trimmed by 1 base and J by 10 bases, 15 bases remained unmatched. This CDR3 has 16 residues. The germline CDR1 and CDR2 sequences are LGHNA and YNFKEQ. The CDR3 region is CASSQVGTGAFFGAFF. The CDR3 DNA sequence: TGTGCCAGCAGCCAAGTGGGCACAGGGGCGTTTTTTGGAGCTTTCTTT.